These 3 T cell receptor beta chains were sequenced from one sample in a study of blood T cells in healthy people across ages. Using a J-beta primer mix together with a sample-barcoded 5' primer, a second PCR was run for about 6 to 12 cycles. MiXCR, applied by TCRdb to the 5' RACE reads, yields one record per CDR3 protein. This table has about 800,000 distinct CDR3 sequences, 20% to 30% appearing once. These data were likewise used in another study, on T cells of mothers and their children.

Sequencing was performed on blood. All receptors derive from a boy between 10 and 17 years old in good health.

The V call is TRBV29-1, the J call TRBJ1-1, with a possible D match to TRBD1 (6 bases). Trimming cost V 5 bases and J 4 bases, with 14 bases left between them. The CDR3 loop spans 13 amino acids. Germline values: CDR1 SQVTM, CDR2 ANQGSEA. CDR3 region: CSVSGGGGTEAFF. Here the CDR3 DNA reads TGCAGCGTTTCGGGGGGCGGTGGCACTGAAGCTTTCTTT. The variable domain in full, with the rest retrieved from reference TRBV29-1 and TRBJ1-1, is SAVISQKPSRDICQRGTSLTIQCQVDSQVTMMFWYRQQPGQSLTLIATANQGSEATYESGFVIDKFPISRPNLTFSTLTVSNMSPEDSSIYLCSVSGGGGTEAFFGQGTRLTVV.

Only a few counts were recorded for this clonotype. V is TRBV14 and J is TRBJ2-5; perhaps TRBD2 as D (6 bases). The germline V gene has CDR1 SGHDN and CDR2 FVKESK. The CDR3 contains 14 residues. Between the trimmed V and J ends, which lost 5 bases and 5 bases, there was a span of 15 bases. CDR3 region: CASSRPLAPETQYF. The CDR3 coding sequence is TGTGCCAGCAGCAGACCACTAGCTCCGGAGACCCAGTACTTC.

The CDR3 DNA follows: TGTGCCAGCAGCCCCTCCCATCAACGAGAGACCCAGTACTTC. Its protein product is CASSPSHQRETQYF. The chain is built from TRBV13 and TRBJ2-5, with unresolved D. Trimming removed 5 bases at V and 4 bases at J, with 14 bases between. The length of the CDR3 is 14 residues. Germline V gene lookup returns CDR1 PRHDT and CDR2 FYEKMQ (reference sequence).